One sample yielded the 6 T cell receptor beta chains listed below, sequenced in a study of sequential checkpoint blockade in melanoma. The repertoire was sequenced with immunoSEQ multiplex PCR; TCRdb's copy has only in-frame clones and lacks some. Among about 37,000 clones listed, 80% to 90% were seen once. Specified treatment: randomized to nivolumab then ipilimumab (arm A) or the reverse (arm B). The starting material was CD8+ T cells sorted from blood (inferred from file names), obtained from a patient given nivolumab and ipilimumab in sequence. These receptors were collected from a human donor with melanoma.

This clone was detected once. The chain couples TRBV4-1 to TRBJ2-7; 10 bases fit TRBD1. The CDR3 extends over 16 amino acids. Trimming cost V 0 bases and J 2 bases; bases outside gene matches: 4. CDR1 and CDR2 (germline): MGHRA, YSYEKL. The CDR3 nucleotides are TGCGCCAGCAGCCAAGATGGGACAGGGGCCCCCTACGAGCAGTACTTC. Translated, it gives CASSQDGTGAPYEQYF.

The chain couples TRBV5-8 to TRBJ1-6, with TRBD1 identical over 9 bases. The ends lost 0 bases at V and 5 bases at J; junction bases unmatched: 6. The germline CDR1 and CDR2 sequences are SGHTS and YDEGEE. There are 17 residues in the CDR3. The DNA of the CDR3 is TGTGCCAGCAGCTTGGGGGACAGGGTTTTCAATAATTCACCCCTCCACTTT. It is translated as CASSLGDRVFNNSPLHF.

V and J are TRBV28 and TRBJ2-7; D gene unclear. Trimming pared 8 bases from V and 1 base from J, leaving 12 bases between. From germline, CDR1 is MDHEN and CDR2 SYDVKM. This CDR3 region has 13 residues. The CDR3: CASGQTRSYEQYF. CDR3 DNA: TGTGCCAGCGGCCAGACGAGGTCCTACGAGCAGTACTTC. The full variable domain, its missing parts supplied by reference TRBV28 and TRBJ2-7, is DVKVTQSSRYLVKRTGEKVFLECVQDMDHENMFWYRQDPGLGLRLIYFSYDVKMKEKGDIPEGYSVSREKKERFSLILESASTNQTSMYLCASGQTRSYEQYFGPGTRLTVT.

This clone was counted once. V is TRBV27 and J is TRBJ2-7; tentative D call: TRBD2 (5 bases). Germline CDR1 reads MNHEY; CDR2 reads SMNVEV (reference sequence). This CDR3 region has 12 residues. V was cut by 6 bases and J by 5 bases, with 11 bases left in between. The CDR3 spells CASRTPGNEQYF. Written as DNA, the CDR3 is TGTGCCAGCAGGACCCCGGGGAACGAGCAGTACTTC.

J is TRBJ1-1 and V is TRBV7-9, with 8 bases lining up with TRBD1. This CDR3 is 15 amino acids long. Unmatched junction bases numbered 11, after V lost 5 bases and J lost 6 bases. Per the germline V gene, CDR1 is SEHNR and CDR2 is FQNEAQ (reference sequence). CDR3 in DNA: TGTGCCAGCAGCCCTCTACAGGGGGTTGGCGCTGAAGCTTTCTTT. Protein product: CASSPLQGVGAEAFF.

This chain connects TRBV7-6 to TRBJ2-2; 8 bases align to TRBD2. The V gene end was trimmed by 4 bases and the J gene end by 0 bases; junction bases not matched to a gene: 7. Germline values: CDR1 SGHVS, CDR2 FNYEAQ. CDR3 size: 17 residues. This chain's CDR3 is CASSSALAGANTGELFF. The CDR3 nucleotides are TGTGCCAGCAGCTCCGCGCTAGCGGGTGCGAACACCGGGGAGCTGTTTTTT.